Each of the 11 T cell receptor beta chains below was sequenced from the same sample in a study of OX40 agonist ivuxolimab in advanced cancers. Measured with immunoSEQ multiplex PCR; TCRdb has only the in-frame clones, and not every one. The repertoire consists of tens of thousands of clones, with about nine tenths occurring once and the leading ten covering roughly 14%. This specimen consisted of CD4+ or CD8+ T cells sorted from blood, obtained in a trial of the OX40 agonist ivuxolimab. The receptors stem from an adult with an advanced solid tumor such as melanoma, head and neck, liver or kidney cancer.

The J gene is TRBJ2-7, the V gene TRBV4-3, with 7 bases identical to TRBD1. V shed 4 bases and J 13 bases; nucleotides not matched to a gene: 16. CDR3 length: 14 amino acids. Germline V gene data show CDR1 as LGHNA and CDR2 as YSLEER. CDR3 sequence (DNA): TGCGCCAGCAGCCCGAACCGCGTCGACAGGGAGCCCTACTTC. It translates to CASSPNRVDREPYF.

The chain combines TRBV6-6 with TRBJ2-2; 10 bases are shared with TRBD2. CDR1 and CDR2 (germline): MNHNY, SVGAGI (reference sequence). This CDR3 has 16 amino acids. With 4 bases clipped from V and 2 bases from J, the junction kept 4 bases outside the gene matches. The CDR3 sequence is CASSLGLAANTGELFF. The DNA for the CDR3 is TGTGCCAGCAGTTTAGGACTAGCGGCAAACACCGGGGAGCTGTTTTTT.

The chain joins TRBV5-8 to TRBJ1-1; D is unresolved. CDR3 size: 14 residues. Germline-derived CDR1 and CDR2 are SGHTS and YDEGEE. Trimming shortened V by 0 bases and J by 5 bases, and 11 bases separated the two germline ends. Here the CDR3 DNA reads TGTGCCAGCAGCTTGGGTCGATTGCCTACTGAAGCTTTCTTT. It is translated as CASSLGRLPTEAFF.

The chain combines TRBV27 with TRBJ2-7; TRBD2 matches 11 bases. The CDR3 covers 15 residues. Germline V gene lookup returns CDR1 MNHEY and CDR2 SMNVEV (reference sequence). V shed 5 bases, J shed 6 bases, and the junction held 9 bases outside the gene matches. The CDR3 reads CASSILAGGLGEQYF. In nucleotides, the CDR3 is TGTGCCAGCAGTATCTTAGCGGGAGGGTTGGGCGAGCAGTACTTC.

Here the CDR3 DNA reads TGTGCCAGCAGCTTCGGGACACTATACAATGAGCAGTTCTTC. As protein: CASSFGTLYNEQFF. V is TRBV7-6 and J is TRBJ2-1; weak D call: TRBD1 (6 bases). V lost 3 bases, J lost 4 bases, and 10 bases lay in between. The germline V gene encodes CDR1 SGHVS and CDR2 FNYEAQ. CDR3 length: 14 residues.

This sequence joins TRBV7-9 and TRBJ2-7; 14 nucleotides align to TRBD2. CDR1 SEHNR and CDR2 FQNEAQ come from the germline V gene (reference sequence). This CDR3 is built from 19 residues. Unmatched junction bases numbered 15, after V lost 5 bases and J lost 3 bases. The CDR3 bases are TGTGCCAGCAGCCCGTCATCCGGGACTAGCGGGAGATATGGCTACGAGCAGTACTTC. Its translation: CASSPSSGTSGRYGYEQYF.

The chain couples TRBV7-9 to TRBJ2-1; maybe TRBD1 (6 bases). With 2 bases removed from V and 5 bases from J, the gap between germline ends came to 16 bases. The CDR3 runs 16 residues. From germline, CDR1 is SEHNR and CDR2 FQNEAQ (reference sequence). CDR3 sequence reads: CASSLKLLAGDNEQFF. In DNA, the CDR3 is TGTGCCAGCAGCTTAAAATTGCTAGCAGGGGACAATGAGCAGTTCTTC.

V and J are TRBV11-2 and TRBJ2-4; D may be TRBD1 or TRBD2 (5 bases each). CDR1 SGHAT and CDR2 FQNNGV come from the germline V gene. The CDR3 totals 14 residues. Deletions cut 5 bases from V and 2 bases from J, with 10 bases between. The CDR3 loop is CASSRGAPKNIQYF. CDR3 sequence (DNA): TGTGCCAGCAGCCGGGGCGCCCCCAAAAACATTCAGTACTTC.

V and J are TRBV28 and TRBJ1-1; D not certain. CDR1 and CDR2 from the germline V gene are MDHEN and SYDVKM. Trimming stripped 3 bases from V and 1 base from J, with 9 bases between. The CDR3 sequence is 14 residues long. The CDR3 loop reads CASSFAGGNTEAFF. The CDR3 DNA reads as TGTGCCAGCAGTTTTGCCGGCGGGAACACTGAAGCTTTCTTT.

J is TRBJ2-7 and V is TRBV25-1; the D gene is possibly TRBD1 (6 bases). Germline V CDR1 and CDR2: MGHDK, SYGVNS. The CDR3 runs 13 residues. Trimming cost V 6 bases and J 6 bases, with 15 bases left between them. DNA of the CDR3: TGTGCCAGCAGGGACAGCCGAGCCGCCGAGCAGTACTTC. This codes for CASRDSRAAEQYF.

This clone has only one observation. V gene TRBV5-8 combines with J gene TRBJ2-2, with no clear D. From germline, CDR1 is SGHTS and CDR2 YDEGEE. With 2 bases removed from V and 0 bases from J, the gap between germline ends came to 8 bases. CDR3 length: 15 amino acids. CDR3 amino acids: CASSLLGSNTGELFF. CDR3 in DNA: TGTGCCAGCAGCTTACTGGGGTCGAACACCGGGGAGCTGTTTTTT.